This T cell receptor beta chain emerged from a study of Ad26.COV2.S vaccination and SARS-CoV-2 variants. Overall study: The authors gave Ad26.COV2.S intramuscularly, either once or twice 56 days apart. The study, taken as a whole, reports: Across vaccine and placebo recipients, the breadth of non-spike TCRs was similar. Vaccine recipients posted higher spike-specific TCR breadth than their placebo counterparts.

Noted treatment: some 19 received Ad26.COV2.S at low or high dose, single or two shots; roughly 5 received placebo; per-sample allocation not given. Day 63 after the first vaccine or placebo injection was the time point for sampling. Regarding this clone: Antigen specificity is unknown.

Germline CDR1 reads MNHEY; CDR2 reads SVGAGI. V lost 2 bases, J lost 7 bases, and 14 bases lay in between. The CDR3 totals 14 residues. The repertoire was sequenced with immunoSEQ multiplex PCR; TCRdb's copy has only in-frame clones and lacks some. This sample has about 330,000 clones, with approximately 87% found just once. This sequence originates from a person between 18 and 65 years old who received the Ad26.COV2.S COVID-19 vaccine or a placebo. Material: peripheral blood, obtained in a trial of Ad26.COV2.S vaccine versus placebo. The chain employs TRBV6-5 and TRBJ1-2; a possible D gene is TRBD1 (6 bases). In nucleotides, the CDR3 is TGTGCCAGCAGTTACCCAGGGGACGGGGGTGGCTACACCTTC. Its translation: CASSYPGDGGGYTF.